Presented here are 17 T cell receptor beta chains from one specimen sequenced in a study of T cells in localized non-small cell lung cancer. The method was immunoSEQ multiplex PCR; TCRdb's version includes in-frame clones alone and lacks a portion of them. The table lists around 1,400 clones, around 18% of them singletons, with approximately 19% in the top ten. The sample was lung tumor tissue, taken before any cancer treatment. These receptors were obtained from a woman aged 35-75 years with stage I lung adenocarcinoma.

This chain links TRBV28 with TRBJ1-2; 8 bases match TRBD1. The CDR3 runs to 14 residues. From germline, CDR1 is MDHEN and CDR2 SYDVKM. V dropped 3 bases and J dropped 6; count of bases not matched to a gene: 6. CDR3 amino acids: CASSFLDRDHGYTF. The CDR3 region has the DNA TGTGCCAGCAGTTTTTTGGACAGGGACCATGGCTACACCTTC.

The V gene is TRBV9, the J gene TRBJ1-1, with D possibly TRBD1 on 5 matching bases. V lost 1 base, J lost 1 base, and 5 bases lay in between. Germline V gene lookup returns CDR1 SGDLS and CDR2 YYNGEE. This CDR3 contains 13 residues. The CDR3 DNA sequence: TGTGCCAGCAGCGTAACAGGGAACACTGAAGCTTTCTTT. It is translated as CASSVTGNTEAFF.

This clone was found a few times. J is TRBJ2-6 and V is TRBV2, with D uncertain. Germline-derived CDR1 and CDR2 are SNHLY and FYNNEI. Trimming removed 2 bases at V and 4 bases at J, with 9 bases between. The CDR3 is made up of 15 amino acids. The CDR3 spells CASSEWTPGANVLTF. CDR3 DNA: TGTGCCAGCAGTGAATGGACCCCCGGGGCCAACGTCCTGACTTTC.

This clone was found a few times. The chain employs TRBV2 and TRBJ2-1, with 8 bases matching TRBD2. J was trimmed by 0 bases and V by 6 bases; bases with no gene match: 7. This CDR3 region has 16 residues. Germline V gene data show CDR1 as SNHLY and CDR2 as FYNNEI. The CDR3 sequence: CASRLLAGSSYNEQFF. The CDR3 region has the DNA TGTGCCAGCAGGCTTTTAGCGGGGAGCTCCTACAATGAGCAGTTCTTC.

The chain couples TRBV9 to TRBJ2-7, with TRBD2 matching 7 bases. This CDR3 comprises 16 residues. CDR1 is SGDLS, CDR2 YYNGEE, per germline. V dropped 5 bases and J dropped 2; count of bases not matched to a gene: 13. In DNA form, the CDR3 reads TGTGCCAGCAGTGGGAACCGAGCGGGAATACCCTACGAGCAGTACTTC. Its translation is CASSGNRAGIPYEQYF.

The table lists this clone with a few counts. A read error may account for a junction end that differs from germline. CDR3 bases: TGTGCCATCAGTGTAAAGGCGGGGACAGGAGGGACTGAAGCTTTCTTT. Its translation: CAISVKAGTGGTEAFF. The chain couples TRBV6-8 to TRBJ1-1; 8 nucleotides match TRBD1. The CDR3 covers 16 residues. CDR1 and CDR2 (germline): MNHGY, SAAAGT.

A note on this clone: Germline and junction disagree at one end, which may indicate a read error. V is TRBV9 and J is TRBJ1-2, with D uncertain. The CDR3 extends over 14 amino acids. The germline V gene has CDR1 SGDLS and CDR2 YYNGEE. CDR3 DNA: TGTGCCAGCACCGTATGGACCCTCTTGCCCGGCTACACCTTC. This codes for CASTVWTLLPGYTF.

This clone is deemed large. The chain couples TRBV19 to TRBJ1-1, with D possibly matching TRBD1 (6 bases). Germline V gene sequence: CDR1 LNHDA, CDR2 SQIVND (reference sequence). The CDR3 is 13 residues long. V was pared by 10 bases and J by 7 bases, with 19 bases between. The CDR3 nucleotides read TGTGCCACCCTTCCCCAGGGGAGGCGTGAAGCTTTCTTT. The encoded protein is CATLPQGRREAFF. Full variable domain (rest looked up from reference TRBV19 and TRBJ1-1): DGGITQSPKYLFRKEGQNVTLSCEQNLNHDAMYWYRQDPGQGLRLIYYSQIVNDFQKGDIAEGYSVSREKKESFPLTVTSAQKNPTAFYLCATLPQGRREAFFGQGTRLTVV.

This clone has more than one count but fewer than ten. The rearrangement uses TRBV11-3 and TRBJ2-6; TRBD1 might be the D (6 bases). Trimming cost V 2 bases and J 4 bases, with 9 bases left between them. Germline V gene sequence: CDR1 SGHNT, CDR2 YENEEA. The CDR3 consists of 15 residues. The CDR3 nucleotides are TGTGCCAGCAGCTTAACAGGGAGCGGGGCCAACGTCCTGACTTTC. Protein product: CASSLTGSGANVLTF.

This clone was seen only a few times. This chain uses TRBV6-8 with TRBJ1-1; 7 bases map to TRBD1. The ends lost 6 bases at V and 1 base at J; junction bases unmatched: 5. Germline CDR1 MNHGY, CDR2 SAAAGT. The CDR3 is made up of 14 amino acids. The CDR3 loop is CASRYRGRNTEAFF. CDR3 DNA: TGTGCCAGCAGATACAGGGGTCGGAACACTGAAGCTTTCTTT.

The V call is TRBV19, the J call TRBJ1-2; the D gene is possibly TRBD1 (6 bases). Germline CDR1 and CDR2: LNHDA and SQIVND (reference sequence). The CDR3 is 13 residues long. V was shortened by 5 bases and J by 6 bases, with 13 bases between the two germline ends. The CDR3 bases are TGTGCCAGTAGTCCTACAGGGCAGGATGGCTACACCTTC. Protein sequence: CASSPTGQDGYTF. The whole variable domain, remainder taken from reference TRBV19 and TRBJ1-2, is DGGITQSPKYLFRKEGQNVTLSCEQNLNHDAMYWYRQDPGQGLRLIYYSQIVNDFQKGDIAEGYSVSREKKESFPLTVTSAQKNPTAFYLCASSPTGQDGYTFGSGTRLTVV.

This clone was found a few times. This rearrangement joins TRBV11-3 to TRBJ1-2, with 7 bases matching TRBD1. V was clipped by 1 base and J by 7 bases; unmatched bases: 12. CDR1 SGHNT and CDR2 YENEEA come from the germline V gene. The CDR3 totals 16 residues. CDR3 DNA sequence: TGTGCCAGCAGCTTAGTTTCTATTAGACAGGGTGGTGGCTACACCTTC. This codes for CASSLVSIRQGGGYTF.

This clone is judged large (0.1 to 1%). The chain joins TRBV11-3 to TRBJ1-1; D is uncertain. There are 14 residues in the CDR3. Between the trimmed V and J ends, which lost 2 bases and 4 bases, there was a span of 11 bases. The germline CDR1 and CDR2 sequences are SGHNT and YENEEA. CDR3: CASSLFNLGTEAFF. Written as DNA, the CDR3 is TGTGCCAGCAGCTTATTTAACCTGGGCACTGAAGCTTTCTTT. Combining the CDR3 with reference TRBV11-3 and TRBJ1-1 gives the whole variable domain EAGVVQSPRYKIIEKKQPVAFWCNPISGHNTLYWYLQNLGQGPELLIRYENEEAVDDSQLPKDRFSAERLKGVDSTLKIQPAELGDSAVYLCASSLFNLGTEAFFGQGTRLTVV.

This clone was counted only a few times. This chain links TRBV7-5 with TRBJ2-6; the DNA was not used to check the table's D call, TRBD2. TRBV7-5 is a pseudogene segment. The CDR3 sequence is 17 residues long. The CDR3 reads CASSFAGPFSGANVLTF. DNA of the CDR3: TGTGCCAGCAGCTTTGCGGGACCTTTCTCTGGGGCCAACGTCCTGACTTTC.

The V call is TRBV11-3, the J call TRBJ2-3, with D tentatively TRBD1 or TRBD2 (5 bases each). Between the trimmed V and J ends, which lost 2 bases and 4 bases, there was a span of 16 bases. Germline assignment: CDR1 SGHNT and CDR2 YENEEA. This CDR3 has 16 residues. Here the CDR3 DNA reads TGTGCCAGCAGCTTACAAGGCAGGGAGCAGGCAGATACGCAGTATTTT. This encodes CASSLQGREQADTQYF. Together with reference TRBV11-3 and TRBJ2-3, the CDR3 gives the full variable domain: EAGVVQSPRYKIIEKKQPVAFWCNPISGHNTLYWYLQNLGQGPELLIRYENEEAVDDSQLPKDRFSAERLKGVDSTLKIQPAELGDSAVYLCASSLQGREQADTQYFGPGTRLTVL.

In this sample, this clone turned up a few times. The rearrangement links TRBV9 to TRBJ2-7; weak D call: TRBD2 (6 bases). CDR1 is SGDLS, CDR2 YYNGEE, per germline. Trimming shortened V by 8 bases and J by 9 bases, and 18 bases separated the two germline ends. This CDR3 has 12 amino acids. In DNA form, the CDR3 reads TGTGCCAGTCGGGACTTAGCCCAGGGGCAGTACTTC. This translates into CASRDLAQGQYF.

This sequence joins TRBV6-8 and TRBJ2-2; possibly TRBD2 for D (5 bases). Germline V gene lookup returns CDR1 MNHGY and CDR2 SAAAGT. CDR3 length: 12 amino acids. Trimming pared 8 bases from V and 10 bases from J, leaving 14 bases between. The CDR3 region is CASRGQRTELFF. CDR3 DNA: TGTGCCAGCCGAGGGCAGAGGACGGAGCTGTTTTTT.